The rows below give T cell receptor beta chains drawn from one sample of a study of shared T cell receptors in the human thymus. Assay: immunoSEQ multiplex PCR; the TCRdb copy retains only in-frame clones and omits some. The sample yields hundreds of thousands of clones, 70% to 90% seen once. The same data also contributed to another study, on human thymus T cells.

The sample taken for sequencing was thymocytes. Receptors originate from a girl under three years old with a congenital heart defect. The CDR3 runs from the conserved cysteine through the conserved F or W. The D gene is left open where the match is weak. Clone size is stated in some rows and not others, as once, few, many or a class when expanded.

v_call	d_call	j_call	clone_size	cdr3_aa	cdr3_nt
TRBV6-5	TRBD1	TRBJ1-5	few	CASSSGTGSNQPQHF	TGTGCCAGCAGCTCAGGGACAGGGAGCAATCAGCCCCAGCATTTT
TRBV7-4	TRBD1	TRBJ1-1	NA	CASGLKGAANTEAFF	TGTGCCAGTGGGCTCAAGGGGGCGGCGAACACTGAAGCTTTCTTT
TRBV7-6	TRBD2	TRBJ2-5	NA	CASSPGGERPETQYF	TGTGCCAGCAGCCCTGGGGGGGAGCGGCCAGAGACCCAGTACTTC
TRBV10-3	TRBD1	TRBJ1-4	NA	CAISESTGVGEKLFF	TGTGCCATCAGTGAGTCGACAGGGGTGGGTGAAAAACTGTTTTTT
TRBV15	TRBD1	TRBJ1-1	once	CATSRIQGSEAFF	TGTGCCACCAGCAGAATACAGGGGTCTGAAGCTTTCTTT
TRBV10-3	NA	TRBJ2-5	NA	CAISEDRLGGEETQYF	TGTGCCATCAGTGAGGATAGGTTAGGGGGGGAAGAGACCCAGTACTTC
TRBV7-2	NA	TRBJ1-2	NA	CASSLKGQELNYGYTF	TGTGCCAGCAGCTTAAAGGGGCAGGAGCTTAACTATGGCTACACCTTC
TRBV7-3	TRBD1	TRBJ2-1	NA	CASSFPGTGGYNEQFF	TGTGCCAGCAGCTTCCCTGGGACAGGGGGATACAATGAGCAGTTCTTC
TRBV13	TRBD1	TRBJ2-1	few	CASSLGDRAHNEQFF	TGTGCCAGCAGCTTAGGGGACAGGGCCCACAATGAGCAGTTCTTC
TRBV5-1	TRBD2	TRBJ2-3	NA	CASSLERGGQQPKDTDTQYF	TGCGCCAGCAGCTTGGAGCGGGGGGGTCAACAGCCCAAAGACACAGATACGCAGTATTTT
TRBV4-3	TRBD1	TRBJ1-2	NA	CASSQPPWGQGYGYTF	TGCGCCAGCAGCCAACCCCCGTGGGGACAGGGTTATGGCTACACCTTC
TRBV4-3	TRBD1	TRBJ1-1	NA	CASDRGRGTEAFF	TGCGCCAGCGACAGGGGGCGCGGCACTGAAGCTTTCTTT
TRBV5-1	NA	TRBJ2-5	NA	CASSSRDKEETQYF	TGCGCCAGCAGCTCACGGGACAAGGAAGAGACCCAGTACTTC
TRBV6-5	NA	TRBJ2-1	NA	CASSYSPPGYNEQFF	TGTGCCAGCAGTTACTCCCCCCCGGGGTACAATGAGCAGTTCTTC
TRBV29-1	TRBD2	TRBJ2-5	few	CSVEPGLAGGQETQYF	TGCAGCGTTGAACCCGGACTAGCGGGGGGGCAAGAGACCCAGTACTTC
TRBV9	NA	TRBJ1-1	once	CASSVGPSLEDRHTEAFF	TGTGCCAGCAGCGTAGGACCCTCTCTGGAAGACAGACACACTGAAGCTTTCTTT
TRBV5-1	NA	TRBJ2-1	NA	CASSLDLALCNVKQFF	TGCGCCAGCAGCTTAGATCTAGCCCTATGCAATGTTAAGCAGTTCTTC
TRBV28	TRBD2	TRBJ2-5	NA	CASSLSSSGGPLETQYF	TGTGCCAGCAGTTTATCGTCTAGCGGGGGGCCCCTGGAGACCCAGTACTTC
TRBV4-3	TRBD1	TRBJ1-1	NA	CASSQTPDREQVNTEAFF	TGCGCCAGCAGCCAGACCCCCGACAGGGAGCAGGTAAACACTGAAGCTTTCTTT
TRBV7-2	TRBD2	TRBJ2-5	NA	CASSLVLASGETQYF	TGTGCCAGCAGCTTAGTGTTGGCTAGCGGAGAGACCCAGTACTTC
TRBV6-5	TRBD2	TRBJ2-2	NA	CASRPGGGGTGELFF	TGTGCCAGCAGACCCGGCGGGGGTGGGACCGGGGAGCTGTTTTTT
TRBV4-3	TRBD1	TRBJ1-5	NA	CASSQGTGSNQPQHF	TGCGCCAGCAGCCAAGGGACAGGGAGCAATCAGCCCCAGCATTTT
TRBV5-4	NA	TRBJ2-1	NA	CASSLLSPGPNYNEQFF	TGTGCCAGCAGCTTGCTCTCCCCAGGGCCTAACTACAATGAGCAGTTCTTC
TRBV10-3	TRBD2	TRBJ2-7	NA	CAIRGTNSAYEQYF	TGTGCCATCAGGGGGACTAACAGTGCCTACGAGCAGTACTTC
TRBV10-1	NA	TRBJ2-2	NA	CASSEVRGKPDTGELFF	TGCGCCAGCAGTGAGGTTAGGGGGAAACCGGACACCGGGGAGCTGTTTTTT
TRBV12-5	NA	TRBJ2-4	once	CASGLACWIQYF	TGTGCTAGTGGACTTGCGTGCTGGATTCAGTACTTC
TRBV6-5	NA	TRBJ1-1	NA	CASSYAYSLDTEAFF	TGTGCCAGCAGTTACGCATACAGCTTGGACACTGAAGCTTTCTTT
TRBV28	TRBD1	TRBJ1-1	NA	CASHTNEGAGEAFF	TGTGCCAGCCATACTAACGAGGGGGCGGGTGAAGCTTTCTTT
TRBV11-2	NA	TRBJ2-7	NA	CASSLVSLRAYEQYF	TGTGCCAGCAGCTTAGTAAGCCTGCGGGCCTACGAGCAGTACTTC
TRBV6-4	TRBD1	TRBJ1-6	NA	CASSAGTGDSPLHF	TGTGCCAGCAGCGCGGGGACAGGGGATTCACCCCTCCACTTT
TRBV2	NA	TRBJ1-5	NA	CASSGQRPTINQPQHF	TGTGCCAGCAGTGGGCAGAGGCCCACCATTAATCAGCCCCAGCATTTT
TRBV7-8	NA	TRBJ1-1	NA	CASSLGRKNTEAFF	TGTGCCAGCAGCTTAGGCAGAAAGAACACTGAAGCTTTCTTT
TRBV9	NA	TRBJ1-2	NA	CASSEEGRGAGYGYTF	TGTGCCAGCAGCGAGGAGGGGAGGGGCGCCGGCTATGGCTACACCTTC
TRBV4-1	TRBD1	TRBJ1-2	NA	CASSTRTGDYGYTF	TGCGCCAGCAGCACTCGAACAGGGGACTATGGCTACACCTTC
TRBV6-1	NA	TRBJ1-2	NA	CASSVQYGYTF	TGTGCCAGCAGTGTACAGTATGGCTACACCTTC
TRBV15	NA	TRBJ2-1	NA	CATSERTLASIDNEQFF	TGTGCCACCAGCGAACGGACTCTGGCATCGATAGACAATGAGCAGTTCTTC
TRBV5-1	TRBD2	TRBJ2-1	NA	CASSFGIAGGVQDNEQFF	TGCGCCAGCAGCTTTGGAATAGCGGGGGGGGTGCAAGACAATGAGCAGTTCTTC
TRBV4-2	NA	TRBJ1-1	NA	CASSQHRVGEAFF	TGTGCCAGCAGCCAACACAGGGTGGGTGAAGCTTTCTTT
TRBV27	TRBD2	TRBJ2-3	NA	CASILRLAGNTYPSTDTQYF	TGTGCCAGCATCCTCCGACTAGCGGGGAATACTTATCCTTCCACAGATACGCAGTATTTT
TRBV4-3	NA	TRBJ2-4	NA	CASSLTWGLGAKNIQYF	TGCGCCAGCAGCCTTACCTGGGGCCTAGGGGCCAAAAACATTCAGTACTTC
TRBV27	NA	TRBJ1-5	NA	CASSMNEPYSNQPQHF	TGTGCCAGCAGTATGAATGAGCCTTATAGCAATCAGCCCCAGCATTTT
TRBV30	TRBD2	TRBJ2-7	NA	CAWRGASGGESSYEQYF	TGTGCCTGGAGGGGGGCTAGCGGGGGAGAAAGCTCCTACGAGCAGTACTTC
TRBV7-8	NA	TRBJ1-5	NA	CASSFTGTEGFYSNQPQHF	TGTGCCAGCAGCTTCACCGGGACGGAGGGCTTTTATAGCAATCAGCCCCAGCATTTT
TRBV29-1	TRBD2	TRBJ2-1	NA	CSAHGTSGGANYNEQFF	TGCAGCGCCCACGGGACTAGCGGGGGGGCGAATTACAATGAGCAGTTCTTC
TRBV9	TRBD1	TRBJ1-6	NA	CASSVFRGLSPLHF	TGTGCCAGCAGCGTATTCAGGGGGCTTTCACCCCTCCACTTT
TRBV27	TRBD2	TRBJ2-1	NA	CASRRRGSNEQFF	TGTGCCAGCAGGAGGCGGGGGTCGAATGAGCAGTTCTTC
TRBV7-8	TRBD1	TRBJ1-6	NA	CASSLESLRTGGKNSPLHF	TGTGCCAGCAGCTTAGAGAGCCTCAGGACAGGGGGTAAAAATTCCCCCCTCCACTTT
TRBV29-1	NA	TRBJ2-7	once	CSLIGGGGEQYF	TGCAGCCTGATTGGAGGGGGGGGCGAGCAGTACTTC
TRBV5-4	TRBD1	TRBJ2-4	few	CASSWTDRGGEGNIQYF	TGTGCCAGCAGCTGGACAGACAGGGGAGGAGAGGGAAACATTCAGTACTTC
TRBV19	NA	TRBJ1-4	NA	CASSSPESYDEKLFF	TGTGCCAGTAGTAGCCCTGAGTCATATGATGAAAAACTGTTTTTT
TRBV5-1	NA	TRBJ1-1	NA	CASSSRTANTEAFF	TGCGCCAGCAGCTCCCGGACAGCGAACACTGAAGCTTTCTTT
TRBV18	NA	TRBJ1-3	NA	CASSLGPLSGNTIYF	TGTGCCAGCTCCCTGGGGCCTCTCTCTGGAAACACCATATATTTT
TRBV18	TRBD1	TRBJ1-2	NA	CASSRTTGEDGYGYTF	TGTGCCAGCTCACGAACGACAGGGGAAGATGGCTATGGCTACACCTTC
TRBV29-1	TRBD1	TRBJ2-7	few	CSVETTGGSLASYEQYF	TGCAGCGTTGAGACGACAGGGGGATCTTTAGCCTCCTACGAGCAGTACTTC
TRBV2	NA	TRBJ2-1	NA	CASTRPKQGIILPDPNEQFF	TGTGCCAGCACACGACCCAAACAGGGTATTATCCTACCTGACCCCAATGAGCAGTTCTTC
TRBV12-5	NA	TRBJ1-1	NA	CASGPCSGTRSGEAKNTEAFF	TGTGCTAGTGGTCCCTGCTCCGGGACTCGAAGTGGGGAGGCTAAGAACACTGAAGCTTTCTTT